This T cell receptor beta chain was found in a study of T cell clonality in common variable immunodeficiency. General observations from the study: Reportedly, TCR beta sequences from common variable immunodeficiency showed fewer deletions and N-nucleotide insertions.

This clone has a count of ten or more. Its antigen is currently unknown. Read coverage stops 3 residues before the CDR3 terminus; the germline J gene supplies the remainder. No CVID subject was ill or on immunomodulatory drugs when sampled. CDR1 is SGHRS, CDR2 YFSETQ, per germline. The CDR3 runs to 14 residues. Assay used: immunoSEQ multiplex PCR; TCRdb lists only in-frame clones, some missing. The table lists over 30,000 clones, no singletons, with more than 25% in the top ten. The specimen was peripheral blood mononuclear cells. The chain carries TRBV5-1 and TRBJ1-2; D might be TRBD1 (5 bases). The receptor was derived from a human donor with common variable immunodeficiency. CDR3 bases read: TGCGCCAGCAGCACAAGCTCAGGCGGGGGAGGG. Amino acid sequence: CASSTSSGGGG. Given in full, the CDR3 is CASSTSSGGGGYTF.